These 13 T cell receptor beta chains share one sample of origin, sequenced in a study of T cell responses to AZD1222 COVID-19 vaccine. Clones were sequenced by immunoSEQ multiplex PCR, and TCRdb holds only the in-frame ones, with some missing. Altogether about 110,000 clones are present, 70% to 90% being singletons, with the ten largest covering 4.4%. Sample: peripheral blood, taken 28 days after the second AZD1222 dose. These receptors came from an adult who received the AZD1222 COVID-19 vaccine.

The V call is TRBV3-1 (or the pseudogene TRBV3-2), the J call TRBJ1-2, with D perhaps TRBD1 (5 bases). V shed 0 bases and J shed 7 bases, with 18 bases lying between them. The CDR3 loop spans 16 amino acids. Germline CDR1 LGHDT, CDR2 YNNKEL (reference sequence). The CDR3 loop reads CASSQDKHGGSFGYTF. In DNA form, the CDR3 reads TGTGCCAGCAGCCAAGATAAGCACGGGGGGAGTTTTGGCTACACCTTC.

The J gene is TRBJ2-1, the V gene TRBV27; the match to TRBD1 covers 10 bases. The CDR3 spans 15 residues. Trimming cost V 4 bases and J 9 bases; bases outside gene matches: 9. Germline lookup yields CDR1 MNHEY and CDR2 SMNVEV (reference sequence). This CDR3 reads CASSSTGGGVLEQFF. For the CDR3, the DNA is TGTGCCAGCAGTTCGACAGGGGGCGGAGTGCTTGAGCAGTTCTTC.

The chain employs TRBV7-9 and TRBJ1-2; D is unclear. V shed 5 bases and J shed 0 bases, with 7 bases lying between them. Germline values: CDR1 SEHNR, CDR2 FQNEAQ (reference sequence). The CDR3 runs to 13 residues. The CDR3 nucleotides read TGTGCCAGCAGCCCGGCCGCTAACTATGGCTACACCTTC. Translation gives CASSPAANYGYTF.

The gene calls are TRBV6-5 and TRBJ2-6; a possible D gene is TRBD2 (5 bases). Germline CDR1 and CDR2: MNHEY and SVGAGI. The CDR3 runs 15 residues. V dropped 7 bases and J dropped 1 base, with 11 bases sitting between them. CDR3 DNA: TGTGCCAGCACGAAGGGAGAATCTGGGGCCAACGTCCTGACTTTC. It specifies CASTKGESGANVLTF.

V usage is TRBV6-1 and J usage is TRBJ2-3; D is uncertain. The germline CDR1 and CDR2 sequences are MNHNS and SASEGT. With 1 base removed from V and 4 bases from J, the gap between germline ends came to 9 bases. The CDR3 spans 14 residues. The CDR3 is CASSEVVPSDTQYF. In DNA form, the CDR3 reads TGTGCCAGCAGTGAAGTGGTCCCGTCAGATACGCAGTATTTT.

Comment on this clone: At one end the junction does not follow the germline gene, possibly because of a read error. The chain is built from TRBV4-3 and TRBJ1-1; D is unclear. The CDR3 covers 16 residues. Germline V gives CDR1 LGHNA, CDR2 YSLEER. DNA of the CDR3: TGCGCTAGCAGCCCTGTTCGCAGTCGTGGCGACGCTGAAGCTTTCTTT. This gives the protein CASSPVRSRGDAEAFF.

The V and J genes are TRBV6-5 and TRBJ1-1; D is unclear. V was cut by 6 bases and J by 1 base, with 9 bases left in between. Germline V gene lookup returns CDR1 MNHEY and CDR2 SVGAGI. The CDR3 contains 13 residues. This CDR3 is CASSYTRNTEAFF. The DNA of the CDR3 is TGTGCCAGCAGCTACACGAGGAACACTGAAGCTTTCTTT.

The J gene is TRBJ1-1, the V gene TRBV7-8; the match to TRBD1 covers 9 bases. Germline V lookup: CDR1 SGHVS, CDR2 FQNEAQ. This CDR3 is built from 13 residues. J lost 4 bases, V lost 8 bases, and 5 bases had no gene match. This CDR3 is CASVRTGATEAFF. The DNA for the CDR3 is TGTGCCAGCGTAAGGACAGGGGCCACTGAAGCTTTCTTT.

This clone was seen only once. The chain carries TRBV13 and TRBJ1-4; no clear D. The germline V and J ends were trimmed by 3 bases and 0 bases, with 8 bases remaining between them. Germline assignment: CDR1 PRHDT and CDR2 FYEKMQ (reference sequence). This CDR3 comprises 15 residues. CDR3 in DNA: TGTGCCAGCAGCTTCTCTGGGGCAACTAATGAAAAACTGTTTTTT. Translated: CASSFSGATNEKLFF.

The chain joins TRBV29-1 to TRBJ2-7, with 8 bases that match TRBD1. Germline CDR1 and CDR2: SQVTM and ANQGSEA. There are 14 residues in the CDR3. The V gene end was trimmed by 6 bases and the J gene end by 2 bases; junction bases not matched to a gene: 9. This CDR3 reads CSVGMGGQAYEQYF. For the CDR3, the DNA is TGCAGCGTGGGGATGGGGGGACAGGCCTACGAGCAGTACTTC.

The chain has TRBV27 and TRBJ2-7; 8 bases agree with TRBD1. The germline gives CDR1 MNHEY, CDR2 SMNVEV (reference sequence). The V segment lost 4 bases and the J segment 4 bases; nucleotides outside the gene matches: 12. The CDR3 has 16 residues. CDR3 coding DNA: TGTGCCAGCAGTTCGGGAGACAGGGGTTTGTGGTACGAGCAGTACTTC. It translates to CASSSGDRGLWYEQYF.

This chain connects TRBV6-5 to TRBJ1-1; 7 bases fit TRBD1. After removal of 4 bases from V and 4 bases from J, the junction contained 3 bases not matched to a gene. Germline CDR1 is MNHEY and CDR2 is SVGAGI. The CDR3 runs to 13 residues. The CDR3 reads CASSSDRTTEAFF. CDR3 bases: TGTGCCAGCAGTTCGGACAGGACCACTGAAGCTTTCTTT.

The rearrangement joins TRBV11-3 to TRBJ2-3; the match to TRBD2 covers 12 bases. The junction had 8 bases not matched to a gene; V was cut back by 5 bases and J by 5 bases. In germline, CDR1 is SGHNT, CDR2 YENEEA. The CDR3 is 16 amino acids. The CDR3: CASSRLAGGREDTQYF. The CDR3 DNA sequence: TGTGCCAGCAGCCGCCTAGCGGGGGGGCGTGAAGATACGCAGTATTTT.